These T cell receptor beta chains were read from a single sample in a study of cytotoxic CD8 clonotypes in ibrutinib-treated CLL. Measured with immunoSEQ multiplex PCR; TCRdb has only the in-frame clones, and not every one. The sample records over 250,000 clones, more than 70% being singletons. Sequences were derived from PBMCs, sampled at disease progression, from a patient treated with ibrutinib. The receptor source for this set is a human donor with chronic lymphocytic leukemia. Each CDR3 is given with its conserved first and last residue. A D gene is named only where the DNA matches it firmly. A row's size may be missing; if present it is once, few, many or a size class.

j_call	v_call	cdr3_length	clone_size	d_call	cdr3_aa	cdr3_nt
TRBJ2-3	TRBV10-3	18	NA	TRBD1	CAISVEGTGVRFSDTQYF	TGTGCCATCAGTGTAGAGGGCACAGGGGTGAGGTTCTCAGATACGCAGTATTTT
TRBJ1-2	TRBV5-6	14	NA	NA	CASSFGTSNYGYTF	TGTGCCAGCAGTTTTGGAACAAGTAACTATGGCTACACCTTC
TRBJ2-3	TRBV5-4	16	few	TRBD2	CASSFALAGGTDTQYF	TGTGCCAGCAGCTTCGCCCTAGCGGGGGGGACAGATACGCAGTATTTT
TRBJ2-3	TRBV7-9	15	NA	NA	CASIQALQPRDTQYF	TGTGCCAGCATCCAGGCGCTTCAGCCTAGAGATACGCAGTATTTT
TRBJ2-5	TRBV27	14	few	NA	CASSLFDGQETQYF	TGTGCCAGCAGTTTATTCGATGGGCAAGAGACCCAGTACTTC
TRBJ2-7	TRBV6-1	14	NA	NA	CASSDSGAPLEQYF	TGTGCCAGCAGTGATTCGGGGGCCCCCCTCGAGCAGTACTTC
TRBJ1-1	TRBV19	13	NA	NA	CASSIWGDTEAFF	TGTGCCAGTAGTATATGGGGAGACACTGAAGCTTTCTTT
TRBJ1-3	TRBV11-2	16	once	NA	CASSLDSPGVGNTIYF	TGTGCCAGCAGCTTAGATTCCCCAGGGGTGGGAAACACCATATATTTT
TRBJ2-3	TRBV5-8	15	NA	NA	CASSRDRASTDTQYF	TGTGCCAGCAGCCGGGACCGAGCTAGCACAGATACGCAGTATTTT
TRBJ1-5	TRBV7-6	13	NA	NA	CASSRSHGQPQHF	TGTGCCAGCAGCCGTAGTCATGGGCAGCCCCAGCATTTT
TRBJ2-5	TRBV19	15	NA	NA	CARRDPGHQQETQYF	TGTGCCAGGCGGGACCCGGGACACCAACAAGAGACCCAGTACTTC
TRBJ2-3	TRBV9	17	NA	NA	CASSPRKGGIITDTQYF	TGTGCCAGCAGCCCCAGGAAGGGGGGGATTATCACAGATACGCAGTATTTT
TRBJ1-6	TRBV6-5	15	once	NA	CASSSTRLYNSPLHF	TGTGCCAGCAGTTCTACCCGGCTCTATAATTCACCCCTCCACTTT
TRBJ2-3	TRBV7-9	19	NA	TRBD2	CASSFGGLAGGPSTDTQYF	TGTGCCAGCAGCTTTGGGGGCCTAGCGGGAGGGCCGAGCACAGATACGCAGTATTTT
TRBJ2-5	TRBV7-8	14	once	TRBD1	CASSSGGAWETQYF	TGTGCCAGCTCTTCAGGGGGCGCTTGGGAGACCCAGTACTTC
TRBJ1-2	TRBV19	15	NA	NA	CASSKPPASVSGYTF	TGTGCCAGTAGTAAGCCACCCGCATCCGTAAGTGGCTACACCTTC
TRBJ2-2	TRBV7-6	19	NA	TRBD2	CASSLELAGGPLNTGELFF	TGTGCCAGCAGCTTAGAACTAGCGGGAGGGCCTTTAAACACCGGGGAGCTGTTTTTT
TRBJ1-1	TRBV5-4	15	NA	NA	CASSLGSVWGAEAFF	TGTGCCAGCAGCTTGGGAAGTGTCTGGGGCGCTGAAGCTTTCTTT
TRBJ1-1	TRBV10-3	16	NA	NA	CAISDLARGGNTEAFF	TGTGCCATCTCGGACCTCGCGCGGGGGGGCAACACTGAAGCTTTCTTT
TRBJ2-4	TRBV7-9	11	once	NA	CASSAMILQYF	TGTGCCAGCAGCGCCATGATCCTTCAGTACTTC
TRBJ2-7	TRBV18	15	NA	NA	CASSQGGGILDEQYF	TGTGCCAGCTCACAGGGGGGAGGCATATTGGACGAGCAGTACTTC
TRBJ1-4	TRBV4-1	13	NA	NA	CASRRGGSEKLFF	TGCGCCAGCAGGCGAGGGGGGAGTGAAAAACTGTTTTTT
TRBJ1-1	TRBV11-2	14	NA	NA	CASSPTRGRAEAFF	TGTGCCAGCAGCCCGACGCGAGGGAGGGCTGAAGCTTTCTTT
TRBJ2-2	TRBV7-9	17	NA	TRBD2	CASSLVRTSVVYGELFF	TGTGCCAGCAGCTTAGTAAGGACTAGCGTGGTTTACGGGGAGCTGTTTTTT
TRBJ1-4	TRBV5-4	14	once	NA	CASSPGGQGEKLFF	TGTGCCAGCAGCCCGGGGGGGCAGGGTGAAAAACTGTTTTTT
TRBJ2-7	TRBV4-3	12	NA	NA	CASSQEGIEQYF	TGCGCCAGCAGCCAAGAAGGGATCGAGCAGTACTTC
TRBJ1-2	TRBV29-1	14	NA	NA	CSVAPAGGGYGYTF	TGCAGCGTTGCCCCGGCGGGTGGTGGCTATGGCTACACCTTC
TRBJ1-2	TRBV18	13	NA	NA	CASSPGSDYGYTF	TGTGCCAGCTCACCCGGCTCGGACTATGGCTACACCTTC
TRBJ2-3	TRBV9	19	NA	NA	CASSVASRFSGASTDTQYF	TGTGCCAGCAGCGTAGCCTCCCGCTTTTCGGGAGCTAGCACAGATACGCAGTATTTT
TRBJ2-5	TRBV9	16	NA	TRBD2	CASSPRTSGAKETQYF	TGTGCCAGCAGCCCTCGGACTAGCGGGGCGAAAGAGACCCAGTACTTC
TRBJ2-3	TRBV7-9	15	NA	TRBD1	CASSLGQGITDTQYF	TGTGCCAGCAGCTTAGGACAGGGAATCACAGATACGCAGTATTTT
TRBJ2-7	TRBV18	14	NA	TRBD1	CASSPPFDRGEQYF	TGTGCCAGCTCACCACCTTTCGACAGGGGCGAGCAGTACTTC
TRBJ2-7	TRBV19	13	NA	TRBD1	CASSAGQGYEQYF	TGTGCCAGTAGTGCCGGACAGGGCTACGAGCAGTACTTC
TRBJ2-3	TRBV18	13	once	NA	CASSNDRTDTQYF	TGTGCCAGCTCCAACGACCGCACAGATACGCAGTATTTT
TRBJ2-1	TRBV2	13	NA	NA	CASPSGSGNEQFF	TGTGCCAGCCCGTCAGGGAGCGGCAATGAGCAGTTCTTC
TRBJ2-2	TRBV7-9	15	NA	TRBD2	CASSTAGEYTGELFF	TGTGCCAGCAGCACAGCGGGAGAATACACCGGGGAGCTGTTTTTT
TRBJ2-5	TRBV14	15	NA	TRBD1	CASSHSDRARETQYF	TGTGCCAGCAGCCACTCAGACAGGGCTCGGGAGACCCAGTACTTC
TRBJ1-6	TRBV7-2	12	NA	NA	CASSLMGSPLHF	TGTGCCAGCAGCTTAATGGGGTCCCCCCTCCACTTT